The sequence of this T cell receptor (beta chain) was determined in a study of T cell responses to AZD1222 COVID-19 vaccine (TCRdb year 2021). For the wider study: TCR sequencing was performed for 233 trial participants, of whom about 200 were given two doses of AZD1222 and some 25 were given two doses of MenACWY control vaccine. Enrollment into the trials was organized by age into subgroups of 18-55, 56-69 and 70-plus years, and those subgroups contained about 160, 30 and 59 TCR-sequenced participants, respectively. The paper as a whole reports these results and caveats: Participants were mostly white British and included more females than males, and it was suggested by the authors that clonal diversity may have been underestimated. Only six AZD1222 recipients were SARS-CoV-2 seropositive at baseline, limiting conclusions about previously exposed vaccinees. Reportedly, close to half of the unique spike-specific TCRs recognized epitopes lying outside the regions that are mutated in the B.1.351 and B.1.1.7 variants. The 56-69-year group was small, and its depth increase did not reach significance, likely because of low power. The vaccine-associated CD4 TCRs covered the entire spike protein, and the dominant responses fell in regions 160-218 and 743-854. After two AZD1222 doses, spike-specific TCR breadth and depth were significantly higher than at day 0 and than in MenACWY recipients. Because no day 14 peak-response samples were available, the repertoires could be characterized only after the peak T cell response.

Taken with the paper, the label for time point translates to: about 28 days (+/-7) after the second vaccine dose. Because spike-specific TCR depth and breadth did not differ between the two schedules, AZD1222 recipients who got a second dose at roughly 4 weeks were pooled with those who got a second dose at roughly 12 weeks. Vaccinee samples came from UK trials COV001 and COV002, including a single-blind randomized controlled phase 2/3 trial of AZD1222 (ChAdOx1 nCoV-19) in healthy adults. Trial participant PBMC samples were collected at day 0 and day 28 after the second dose for TCRbeta chain sequencing. The CDR3 regions of human TCRbeta chains were analyzed by immunosequencing. The study's processing was this. Repertoire TCRs were checked for matches against a reference library of SARS-CoV-2-specific TCRs that had been generated using the MIRA antigen-specificity platform. Breadth was defined as the fraction of unique TCRs that were SARS-CoV-2-associated, and depth was defined as the fraction of total T cells that were SARS-CoV-2-associated. Using the MIRA data, each spike-specific TCR was assigned both to the spike region to which the TCR was reactive and to a CD4 or CD8 class. Log10-transformed breadth and depth values were compared by one-way ANOVA with Sidak's multiple comparisons tests. TCRdb retrieved this table from immuneACCESS and kept in-frame rearrangements only. Not all clones are present; in checked studies, unresolved V genes account for under half, and no reason is known for the remainder. V, J and clone size were drawn from that table, and D and trimming were deduced from the DNA. This sample holds 130,000 to 150,000 clones; about 86% were observed only once. The top ten constitute around 5.1% of the sample.

Relative to germline, V is missing 0 bases and J is missing 2 bases, with 2 bases of the junction outside any gene match. From a lookup of the germline V gene (reference sequence), CDR1 and CDR2 are SGHNT and YYREEE. Counted from cysteine to phenylalanine, this CDR3 has 16 amino acids. The entry retains the CDR3 DNA only, 48 bases that are in frame from base 1. Remarks on this clone: The clone's antigen remains unknown. No quality values exist for individual bases; no much larger clone is one base distant.

The receptor chain draws on TRBV5-4 and TRBJ2-3; 11 middle bases align to TRBD2. The clonotype was recovered from an adult who received the AZD1222 COVID-19 vaccine. The specimen was peripheral blood, collected 28 days after the second AZD1222 dose. The CDR3 protein: CASSLVSGRATDTQYF. The DNA sequence is given as TGTGCCAGCAGCTTGGTTAGCGGGAGGGCCACAGATACGCAGTATTTT.